The clone carrying this T cell receptor (beta chain) was observed a handful of times. The antigen remains undetermined. 5'RACE template switching generated TCR cDNA, adding a universal primer site and UMIs. TCRdb analysed the 5' RACE reads with MiXCR anew, one entry per CDR3 protein. Of a few hundred thousand distinct CDR3 sequences in the sample, approximately 21% were seen once. Trimming stripped 6 bases from V and 1 base from J, with 11 bases between. This CDR3 has 13 amino acids. Germline V gene sequence: CDR1 SQVTM, CDR2 ANQGSEA. The data stem from a study of T cells after yellow fever vaccination. Whole-study results and caveats: It was a weaker secondary response, yet one that peaked faster, at day 5 versus 15. Post-booster samples contained most primary-vaccination clones (more than 95% CD4, around 90% CD8).

The sequences come from PBMCs, collected 15 days after the yellow fever booster vaccination. The clonotype was recovered from a man younger than 45 who received the YFV17D yellow fever vaccine. This sequence joins TRBV29-1 and TRBJ2-3, with unresolved D. The CDR3 here is CSVLHGGTDTQYF. The CDR3 nucleotides are TGCAGCGTCCTCCACGGCGGCACAGATACGCAGTATTTT.